This T cell receptor (beta chain) was identified in a study of cytomegalovirus exposure and HLA in healthy donors. Using immunoSEQ multiplex PCR, the repertoire was profiled, and TCRdb retains in-frame clones only, with some absent. Among 250,000 to 300,000 clones, about 86% were seen once, and the ten largest hold 0.95% to 1.1%. The study, taken as a whole, reports: Three CMV-associated chains proved CMV antigen-specific in vitro. The study flagged roughly 150 TCR beta chains as cytomegalovirus-associated.

This CDR3 is 15 amino acids long. Germline V CDR1 and CDR2: SGHDT, YYEEEE. J lost 8 bases, V lost 5 bases, and 13 bases had no gene match. This clone was picked up a small number of times. Antigen: not known. Sequences were obtained from PBMCs. This clonotype was sampled from a woman between 18 and 29 years old in good health and CMV-seronegative. This rearrangement joins TRBV5-6 to TRBJ1-2, with 9 bases aligning to TRBD1. Here the CDR3 reads CASRGGQGWMKGYTF. CDR3 in DNA: TGTGCCAGCAGGGGGGGACAGGGATGGATGAAAGGCTACACCTTC.